The source of this T cell receptor beta chain is a study of cytomegalovirus exposure and HLA in healthy donors. Primers: 60 Vbeta forward and 13 Jbeta reverse. The repertoire was sequenced with immunoSEQ multiplex PCR; TCRdb's copy has only in-frame clones and lacks some. Here the sample spans approximately 100,000 clones, 75% to 90% being singletons. In nominal health when sampled, donors likely had unrecorded immune exposures nonetheless. Germline CDR1 is SGHNT and CDR2 is YYREEE (reference sequence). V was pared by 5 bases and J by 5 bases, with 19 bases between. CDR3 length: 15 residues. The gene calls are TRBV5-4 and TRBJ1-2, with D hard to call. Sequenced material: PBMCs. The sequence came from a young man in good health and CMV-seronegative. CDR3 coding DNA: TGTGCCAGCAGTTCCGTCCGGGCCGGGAGGTATGGCTACACCTTC. Translated: CASSSVRAGRYGYTF. Filled out from reference TRBV5-4 and TRBJ1-2, the complete variable domain reads ETGVTQSPTHLIKTRGQQVTLRCSSQSGHNTVSWYQQALGQGPQFIFQYYREEENGRGNFPPRFSGLQFPNYSSELNVNALELDDSALYLCASSSVRAGRYGYTFGSGTRLTVV.